One and the same sample provided the 22 T cell receptor beta chains below, sequenced in a study of blood T cells in healthy people across ages. With a J-beta primer mix and a sample-barcoded 5' primer, a second PCR ran about 7 to 11 cycles. One entry per CDR3 protein, called by TCRdb with MiXCR from the 5' RACE reads. Among some 1,800,000 distinct CDR3 sequences listed, about two fifths were seen once. Sequencing was done on a sample of blood. These receptors were collected from a human donor in good health.

The chain employs TRBV11-3 and TRBJ1-2, with a possible D match to TRBD1 (6 bases). This CDR3 has 15 amino acids. The germline V and J ends were trimmed by 4 bases and 2 bases, with 14 bases remaining between them. Germline-derived CDR1 and CDR2 are SGHNT and YENEEA. CDR3 region: CASSSATGPNYGYTF. The CDR3 region has the DNA TGTGCCAGCAGCTCAGCAACAGGGCCAAACTATGGCTACACCTTC. The full variable domain, its missing parts supplied by reference TRBV11-3 and TRBJ1-2, is EAGVVQSPRYKIIEKKQPVAFWCNPISGHNTLYWYLQNLGQGPELLIRYENEEAVDDSQLPKDRFSAERLKGVDSTLKIQPAELGDSAVYLCASSSATGPNYGYTFGSGTRLTVV.

This clonotype was seen only a few times. The chain has TRBV20-1 and TRBJ1-2; D is uncertain. V shed 6 bases and J shed 1 base, with 12 bases lying between them. The CDR3 is 13 residues long. Germline V lookup: CDR1 DFQATT, CDR2 SNEGSKA (reference sequence). CDR3 in amino acids: CSAILEGNYGYTF. The CDR3 nucleotides read TGCAGTGCAATACTGGAGGGTAACTATGGCTACACCTTC.

The rearrangement links TRBV20-1 to TRBJ2-7, with TRBD2 matching over 9 bases. The CDR3 has 17 amino acids. V dropped 0 bases and J dropped 7; count of bases not matched to a gene: 16. Germline CDR1 and CDR2: DFQATT and SNEGSKA (reference sequence). CDR3 DNA: TGCAGTGCTAGAGATGTCAGGGCGGGGGGGCCCCGGGAGGAGCAGTACTTC. This sequence encodes CSARDVRAGGPREEQYF.

This clonotype was observed a handful of times. The chain recombines TRBV7-8 with TRBJ2-1, with D possibly TRBD2 on 5 matching bases. This CDR3 region has 15 residues. Germline V gene data show CDR1 as SGHVS and CDR2 as FQNEAQ. The V gene lost 3 bases and the J gene lost 6 bases, with 15 bases spanning the gap. CDR3 protein: CASSFELGSGNEQFF. CDR3 bases: TGTGCCAGCAGCTTCGAACTAGGATCGGGCAATGAGCAGTTCTTC.

This clonotype was detected only a few times. In DNA, the CDR3 is TGTGCCATCAGTGACCCGGGACAGGGTCATGAAGCTTTCTTT. It specifies CAISDPGQGHEAFF. The rearrangement uses TRBV10-3 and TRBJ1-1; 9 positions match TRBD1. CDR3 length: 14 amino acids. CDR1 and CDR2 (germline): ENHRY, SYGVKD. V trimming: 3 bases; J trimming: 7 bases; junction bases outside the gene matches: 6.

The rearrangement joins TRBV7-2 to TRBJ1-1, with 8 bases lining up with TRBD1. This CDR3 is 16 amino acids long. Germline loops: CDR1 SGHTA, CDR2 FQGNSA. V lost 5 bases to trimming and J lost 6 bases; unmatched junction nucleotides: 14. CDR3 DNA sequence: TGTGCCAGCAGCCCAGGACAGGGTCGAAGATGGTCTGAAGCTTTCTTT. Amino acid sequence: CASSPGQGRRWSEAFF.

The chain carries TRBV7-2 and TRBJ2-7; D is uncertain. Germline V CDR1 and CDR2: SGHTA, FQGNSA. The ends were cut back, 6 bases at V and 0 bases at J, with 12 bases in the middle. CDR3 length: 14 amino acids. This CDR3 is CASRSPVGSYEQYF. The DNA of the CDR3 is TGTGCCAGCAGATCCCCGGTTGGCTCCTACGAGCAGTACTTC.

The rearrangement joins TRBV20-1 to TRBJ2-1; 7 bases are a match to TRBD1. From germline, CDR1 is DFQATT and CDR2 SNEGSKA (reference sequence). With 3 bases clipped from V and 3 bases from J, the junction kept 5 bases outside the gene matches. This CDR3 is built from 14 residues. The DNA of the CDR3 is TGCAGTGCTAGTGGGACAGACAACTACAATGAGCAGTTCTTC. It translates to CSASGTDNYNEQFF.

The chain is built from TRBV12-5 and TRBJ1-1; no clear D gene. Germline values: CDR1 LGHNT, CDR2 FRNRAP. V lost 7 bases and J 7 bases, leaving 16 bases between the germline ends. CDR3 length: 13 residues. CDR3 protein: CASATLDVNEAFF. The CDR3 DNA reads as TGTGCTAGTGCCACATTAGACGTGAATGAAGCTTTCTTT. The whole variable domain, remainder taken from reference TRBV12-5 and TRBJ1-1, is DARVTQTPRHKVTEMGQEVTMRCQPILGHNTVFWYRQTMMQGLELLAYFRNRAPLDDSGMPKDRFSAEMPDATLATLKIQPSEPRDSAVYFCASATLDVNEAFFGQGTRLTVV.

This clonotype was found a few times. The V and J genes are TRBV29-1 and TRBJ2-1, with unresolved D. Trimming pared 7 bases from V and 8 bases from J, leaving 12 bases between. The CDR3 consists of 11 residues. From germline, CDR1 is SQVTM and CDR2 ANQGSEA. The CDR3 DNA sequence: TGCAGCGCAACAATGGGCGATGAGCAGTTCTTC. This codes for CSATMGDEQFF.

About this clonotype: At one boundary the junction diverges from the germline segment, which might be a read error. This rearrangement joins TRBV6-5 to TRBJ2-1, with D maybe TRBD1 (6 bases). Germline CDR1 is MNHEY and CDR2 is SVGAGI. The CDR3 consists of 15 residues. The CDR3 region has the DNA TGCGCCAGCAGTTACGTGGCAGGGGAGTACAATGAGCAGTTCTTC. Translation: CASSYVAGEYNEQFF.

This clonotype was counted only a few times. This rearrangement joins TRBV2 to TRBJ2-3; D possibly corresponds to TRBD2 (6 bases). The germline V and J ends were trimmed by 6 bases and 2 bases, with 15 bases remaining between them. CDR1 and CDR2 from the germline V gene are SNHLY and FYNNEI. The CDR3 length is 15 residues. Here the CDR3 DNA reads TGTGCCAGCAGCCAACTTAGCGGACCCACAGATACGCAGTATTTT. Encoded protein: CASSQLSGPTDTQYF.

The rearrangement joins TRBV28 to TRBJ1-5; 9 positions agree with TRBD1. Trimming at V came to 7 bases and at J to 6 bases, leaving 7 bases not matched to a gene. The CDR3 is made up of 14 amino acids. Per germline, CDR1 MDHEN and CDR2 SYDVKM. The CDR3 here is CASITGTGRQPQHF. The CDR3 nucleotides are TGTGCCAGCATAACCGGGACAGGGCGTCAGCCCCAGCATTTT.

The chain is built from TRBV29-1 and TRBJ2-5; weak D call: TRBD1 (7 bases). The J call could be wrong; TRBJ2-7 is a better fit for the DNA end. Germline CDR1 is SQVTM and CDR2 is ANQGSEA. The CDR3 is 13 amino acids. CDR3 nucleotides: TGCAGCGCCTGGAGGGCAGGGGGCTACGAGCAGTACTTC. Translating it yields CSAWRAGGYEQYF.

V is TRBV11-2 and J is TRBJ1-2; no definite D call. Per germline, CDR1 SGHAT and CDR2 FQNNGV. V dropped 5 bases and J dropped 8 bases, with 15 bases sitting between them. This CDR3 comprises 13 residues. The CDR3 sequence: CASSLGFWQGYTF. The CDR3 DNA is TGTGCCAGCAGCCTAGGATTCTGGCAGGGCTACACCTTC.

This chain joins TRBV20-1 and TRBJ2-3; TRBD2 agrees at 9 bases. The CDR3 contains 18 residues. The germline CDR1 and CDR2 sequences are DFQATT and SNEGSKA (reference sequence). J lost 2 bases, V lost 0 bases, and 12 bases had no gene match. In nucleotides, the CDR3 is TGCAGTGCTAGAGATACCCTTAAAAGACTAGCGGACACAGATACGCAGTATTTT. Protein product: CSARDTLKRLADTDTQYF.

This chain connects TRBV7-2 to TRBJ2-1, with a weak D call TRBD1 (7 bases). V lost 3 bases and J 13 bases, leaving 19 bases between the germline ends. CDR3 length: 14 residues. Germline-derived CDR1 and CDR2 are SGHTA and FQGNSA. CDR3 nucleotide sequence: TGTGCCAGCAGCTTCAACAGGGGTCGGGAGACCCAGTTCTTC. Its translation is CASSFNRGRETQFF.

This clonotype was found a few times. The CDR3 loop reads CATQGRGSSYNEQFF. The CDR3 region has the DNA TGTGCCACTCAAGGGAGGGGAAGCTCCTACAATGAGCAGTTCTTC. This chain connects TRBV10-3 to TRBJ2-1; 7 positions match TRBD2. J gave up 0 bases and V 10 bases, and 9 bases lay outside the gene matches. This CDR3 region has 15 residues. Germline lookup yields CDR1 ENHRY and CDR2 SYGVKD.

This clonotype has more than one count but fewer than ten. The gene calls are TRBV4-3 and TRBJ1-5; maybe TRBD1 (6 bases). The CDR3 is 14 residues long. From germline, CDR1 is LGHNA and CDR2 YSLEER. Deletions cut 3 bases from V and 5 bases from J, with 11 bases between. DNA of the CDR3: TGCGCCAGCAGCCAGCGGACAGTTCATCAGCCCCAGCATTTT. Translation: CASSQRTVHQPQHF.

The chain couples TRBV10-3 to TRBJ2-3; D call uncertain. This CDR3 has 19 amino acids. V was trimmed by 0 bases and J by 2 bases, leaving 21 bases between them. Germline V gene lookup returns CDR1 ENHRY and CDR2 SYGVKD. Here the CDR3 reads CAISESVGGQRPDTDTQYF. The DNA of the CDR3 is TGTGCCATCAGTGAGTCCGTGGGTGGGCAACGCCCCGACACAGATACGCAGTATTTT.

The rearrangement links TRBV7-9 to TRBJ2-7; maybe TRBD2 (6 bases). Germline-derived CDR1 and CDR2 are SEHNR and FQNEAQ (reference sequence). The ends were cut back, 8 bases at V and 5 bases at J, with 16 bases in the middle. The CDR3 length is 13 residues. The CDR3 here is CASRRAGSNEQYF. In DNA, the CDR3 is TGTGCCAGCCGGAGGGCGGGGAGCAACGAGCAGTACTTC.

This clonotype appeared a few times. The chain employs TRBV20-1 and TRBJ1-5; D is possibly TRBD1 (5 bases). V lost 1 base and J 3 bases, leaving 13 bases between the germline ends. The V gene's germline CDR1 is DFQATT and CDR2 SNEGSKA (reference sequence). The CDR3 covers 15 residues. The DNA of the CDR3 is TGCAGTGCTAGAGGTGCGGGACGGGTCAATCAGCCCCAGCATTTT. This encodes CSARGAGRVNQPQHF.